Detailed here is one TCR beta chain. Its specificity is not known. Expressed TCRB transcripts were sequenced because the entire RNA isolate underwent reverse transcription. Profiling relied on immunoSEQ multiplex PCR, and the TCRdb table lists in-frame clones only, not all of them. Among about 230,000 clones listed, 9.6% were seen once. Per germline, CDR1 SNHLY and CDR2 FYNNEI. V lost 6 bases, J lost 5 bases, and 6 bases stayed unmatched. The CDR3 sequence is 13 residues long. The source of the sample is a study of beta chain features in type 1 diabetes. Study-wide findings and caveats: When VDJ junctions were examined, type 1 diabetes patients showed fewer insertions and more deletions. Among all four CD4+ subsets, Type 1 diabetes patients had TCRB CDR3s that were moderately but significantly shorter.

The sequence was collected from a woman between 18 and 29 years old in good health. The specimen sequenced was naive CD4+ T cells from blood. The chain employs TRBV2 and TRBJ1-2; 7 nucleotides match TRBD1. The CDR3 here is CASRGTGEYGYTF. In DNA form, the CDR3 reads TGTGCCAGCAGAGGAACAGGGGAATATGGCTACACCTTC.